The source of this T cell receptor beta chain is a study of blood T cell repertoires in COVID-19. Study-level background: Material from acute and convalescent COVID-19 was sourced from the United States, Italy and Spain. The cDNA or gDNA used as material had been derived from T cells, B-cell-depleted T cells, or PBMCs.

Germline loops: CDR1 SEHNR, CDR2 FQNEAQ (reference sequence). The CDR3 length is 16 residues. V shed 3 bases and J 5 bases; nucleotides not matched to a gene: 5. Original processing methods: For nucleated cells, counts were estimated from reference gene primer amplification. The protocol was immunoSEQ multiplex PCR, while the TCRdb copy is restricted to in-frame clones and leaves out a portion. V and J calls and clone size are as listed in that table; D and trimming were resolved from the DNA. The sample records around 140,000 clones, less than 90% being singletons. The chain has TRBV7-9 and TRBJ2-2; TRBD1 matches at 11 bases. This receptor was taken from a man aged 55 to 69 with acute or convalescent COVID-19. The sequenced material came from peripheral blood. CDR3 region: CASSFLGTGGTGELFF. For the CDR3, the DNA is TGTGCCAGCAGCTTTCTAGGGACAGGGGGTACCGGGGAGCTGTTTTTT.